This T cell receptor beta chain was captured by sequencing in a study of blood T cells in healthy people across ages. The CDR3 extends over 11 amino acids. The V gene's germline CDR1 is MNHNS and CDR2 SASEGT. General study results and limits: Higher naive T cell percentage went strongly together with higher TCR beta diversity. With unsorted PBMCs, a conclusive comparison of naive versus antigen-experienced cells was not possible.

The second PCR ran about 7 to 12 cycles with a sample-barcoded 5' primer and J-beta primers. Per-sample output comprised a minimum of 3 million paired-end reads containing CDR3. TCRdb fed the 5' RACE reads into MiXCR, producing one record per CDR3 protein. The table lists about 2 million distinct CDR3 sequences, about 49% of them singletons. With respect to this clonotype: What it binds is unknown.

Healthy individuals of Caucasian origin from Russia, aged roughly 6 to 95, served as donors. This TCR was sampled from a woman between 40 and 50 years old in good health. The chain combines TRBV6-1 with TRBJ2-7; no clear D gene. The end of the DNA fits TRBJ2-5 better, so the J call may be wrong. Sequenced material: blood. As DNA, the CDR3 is TGTGCCAGCAGCCCGACCGTGACCCAGTACTTC. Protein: CASSPTVTQYF.